The TCR beta chain under discussion was sequenced for a study of blood T cell repertoires in COVID-19 (dated by TCRdb to about 2020). Regarding the complete study: Collaborator samples came from the United States, Italy and Spain and covered acute and convalescent phases of COVID-19. HLA class I and class II types, where available, came from metadata supplied by the sample provider rather than from assay-based typing. The sample metadata nearly always contained a de-identified subject ID, COVID-19 status, age in years and sex. The samples were drawn from the first 160 participants of the ongoing ImmuneRACE study and from 950 to 1,500 subjects provided by 6 global collaborators. The repertoires were made available in a free public database intended to serve as a resource for research on the immune response to SARS-CoV-2. The material from the prospective study consisted of cDNA or gDNA derived from T cells, B-cell-depleted T cells, or PBMCs. Deeply sampled blood TCRbeta repertoires from subjects exposed to, actively infected with, or recovered from COVID-19 were included in the dataset.

Worth noting for this clone: Its antigen target is currently unknown. No base quality values were provided; no much bigger clone lies one nucleotide off.

Findings and caveats that apply to the study as a whole: The quantity of clinical and demographic metadata differed by source and by participant and was supplied without curation.

The cysteine opens and the phenylalanine closes a CDR3 of 15 amino acids. Only the CDR3 DNA stays, 45 bases, in frame from base 1. Deletion took 1 base off V and 0 bases off J, with a span of 9 bases between the germline ends. Reading the germline V gene gives CDR1 MNHNS and CDR2 SASEGT. The immunoSEQ Assay, a bias-controlled multiplex PCR, was used to amplify TCRbeta CDR3 regions from genomic DNA. From the authors' description of their analysis: Nucleated cell counts per sample were estimated from amplification of reference gene primers within the assay. To quantify the absolute abundance of each unique TCRbeta CDR3 rearrangement, sequence reads were collapsed and filtered. For each sample, productive Simpson clonality was calculated by taking the square root of Simpson's diversity index across productive rearrangements. Not all clones reach the TCRdb copy of this immuneACCESS table, which keeps in-frame sequences only. Checked studies attribute under half of the gap to unresolved V genes and leave the rest unexplained. V and J calls and clone size are those listed in that table; D and trimming were worked out from the DNA. Within this sample are 53,000 or so clones, with more than 85% of them counted one time only. The ten most abundant clones make up approximately 3% of the sample.

The collaborating institutions used their own protocols to collect whole blood in K2EDTA tubes. Collaborator samples were shipped for TCRbeta analysis as frozen whole blood, isolated PBMCs, or DNA extracted from either sample type. This clonotype originated in a human donor in a cohort sampled during active COVID-19. The chain is assembled from TRBV6-1 and TRBJ1-2; the D segment cannot be called with confidence. Sequenced input: peripheral blood. The base sequence is TGTGCCAGCAGTGAAGACGGGGAGCCTAACTATGGCTACACCTTC. Its product reads: CASSEDGEPNYGYTF.